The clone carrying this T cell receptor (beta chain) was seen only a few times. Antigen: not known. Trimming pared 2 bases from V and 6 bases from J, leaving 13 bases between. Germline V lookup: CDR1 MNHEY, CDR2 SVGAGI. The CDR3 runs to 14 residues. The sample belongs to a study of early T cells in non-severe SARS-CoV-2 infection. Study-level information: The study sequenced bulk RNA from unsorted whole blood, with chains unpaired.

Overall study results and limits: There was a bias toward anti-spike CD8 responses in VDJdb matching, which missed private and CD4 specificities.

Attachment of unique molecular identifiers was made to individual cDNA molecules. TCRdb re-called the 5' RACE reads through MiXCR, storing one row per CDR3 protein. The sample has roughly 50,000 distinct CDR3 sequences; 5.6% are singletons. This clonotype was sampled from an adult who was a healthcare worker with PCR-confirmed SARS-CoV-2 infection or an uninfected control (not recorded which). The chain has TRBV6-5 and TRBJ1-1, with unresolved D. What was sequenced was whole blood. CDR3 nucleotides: TGTGCCAGCAGTTACCAGGTTTGGGCGCCTGAAGCTTTCTTT. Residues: CASSYQVWAPEAFF.